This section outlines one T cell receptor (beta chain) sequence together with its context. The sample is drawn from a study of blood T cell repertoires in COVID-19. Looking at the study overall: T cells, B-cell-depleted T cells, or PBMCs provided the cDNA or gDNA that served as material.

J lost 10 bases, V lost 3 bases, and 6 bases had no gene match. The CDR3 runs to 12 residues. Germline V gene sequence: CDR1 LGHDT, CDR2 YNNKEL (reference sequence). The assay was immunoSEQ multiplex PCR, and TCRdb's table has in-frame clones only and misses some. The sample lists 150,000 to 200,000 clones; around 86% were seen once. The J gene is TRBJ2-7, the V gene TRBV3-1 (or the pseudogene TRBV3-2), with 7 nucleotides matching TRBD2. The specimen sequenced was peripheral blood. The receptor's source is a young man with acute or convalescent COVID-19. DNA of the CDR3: TGTGCCAGCAGCCATTTGAGCGGGGAACAGTACTTC. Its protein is CASSHLSGEQYF.